In its sample, the clone carrying this T cell receptor (beta chain) was seen many times. What it recognizes is unknown. The data belong to a study of neurological immune-mediated disorders. Study overall: Of the multiple sclerosis patients, about 34 in total, roughly 30 were relapsing-remitting and 3 were secondary progressive. Points from the study as a whole: The repertoires of 18 of 34 multiple sclerosis patients fell into one related-CDR3 cluster (a possible signature) under phylogenetic grouping.

Every sequencing run generated in excess of 180 million TCR-beta sequences. These sequences covered 15-18 subjects. TCRdb re-analysed the 5' RACE reads in MiXCR, keeping a single row per CDR3 protein. The sample yields under 75,000 distinct CDR3 sequences, over 5% seen once. Germline V gives CDR1 SNHLY, CDR2 FYNNEI. The V end lost 2 bases, the J end lost 1 base, and 8 bases lay between the germline ends. The CDR3 sequence is 14 residues long. This receptor was taken from a human donor with multiple sclerosis. The donor label of this sample is uncertain. Sequencing was carried out using PBMCs. V is TRBV2 and J is TRBJ2-5, with no clear D. CDR3 sequence (DNA): TGTGCCAGCAGTGAAATGAGGTCCCAAGAGACCCAGTACTTC. This gives the protein CASSEMRSQETQYF.